The 30 T cell receptor beta chains listed next were all sequenced from one sample in a study of control samples from healthy donors and cancer patients. Data came from immunoSEQ multiplex PCR; TCRdb stores just in-frame clones and leaves some out. The data show about 180,000 clones, 85% to 95% seen once. Input material: blood. The receptors shown here come from a man aged 25 to 45 in good health.

This chain uses TRBV5-1 with TRBJ1-2; tentatively, D is TRBD1 (5 bases). Trimming took off 1 base at V and 2 bases at J, with 9 bases between the two ends. CDR3 length equals 14 residues. Germline loops: CDR1 SGHRS, CDR2 YFSETQ. The DNA for the CDR3 is TGCGCCAGCAGCTTGTCCAGGGCCAACTATGGCTACACCTTC. This encodes CASSLSRANYGYTF.

For this clone: At one boundary the junction diverges from the germline segment, which might be a read error. The V gene is TRBV14, the J gene TRBJ2-1; 9 nucleotides line up with TRBD2. This CDR3 comprises 16 residues. CDR1 and CDR2 from the germline V gene are SGHDN and FVKESK. In DNA, the CDR3 is TGTGCCAGCAGACAAGGACTAGCGCAATCCTACAATGAGCAGTTCTTC. Amino acids: CASRQGLAQSYNEQFF.

CDR3 nucleotides: TGTGCCAGCAGCTCTCCCGGGGGGCACACCGGGGAGCTGTTTTTT. It specifies CASSSPGGHTGELFF. This chain joins TRBV7-2 and TRBJ2-2, with TRBD2 as a possible D gene (7 bases). Germline assignment: CDR1 SGHTA and CDR2 FQGNSA. The length of the CDR3 is 15 residues. Trimming cost V 4 bases and J 3 bases, with 12 bases left between them.

J is TRBJ2-2 and V is TRBV12-3 or TRBV12-4; D may be TRBD2 (5 bases). CDR3 size: 13 residues. Trimming took 3 bases from V and 6 from J, leaving 8 bases between them. CDR3 nucleotides: TGTGCCAGCAGTTTGGGGAGTGCCGGGGAGCTGTTTTTT. Encoded protein: CASSLGSAGELFF.

CDR3 sequence (DNA): TGCAGCGGAAGGGGACAGCATGAAGCTTTCTTT. This translates into CSGRGQHEAFF. The V call is TRBV29-1, the J call TRBJ1-1; 7 bases fit TRBD1. V dropped 7 bases and J dropped 7; count of bases not matched to a gene: 6. There are 11 residues in the CDR3. CDR1 and CDR2 (germline): SQVTM, ANQGSEA. Filled out from reference TRBV29-1 and TRBJ1-1, the complete variable domain reads SAVISQKPSRDICQRGTSLTIQCQVDSQVTMMFWYRQQPGQSLTLIATANQGSEATYESGFVIDKFPISRPNLTFSTLTVSNMSPEDSSIYLCSGRGQHEAFFGQGTRLTVV.

V is TRBV4-3 and J is TRBJ1-1; TRBD1 agrees at 7 bases. The CDR3 spans 14 residues. The trim removed 3 bases at V and 5 bases at J, leaving 6 bases unmatched. Germline-derived CDR1 and CDR2 are LGHNA and YSLEER. CDR3: CASSHAGTVTEAFF. DNA of the CDR3: TGCGCCAGCAGCCATGCTGGGACAGTGACTGAAGCTTTCTTT.

This sequence joins TRBV30 and TRBJ2-1; D call uncertain. Trimming removed 2 bases at V and 14 bases at J, with 16 bases between. CDR3 size: 12 residues. Germline assignment: CDR1 GTSNPN and CDR2 SVGIG (reference sequence). In nucleotides, the CDR3 is TGTGCCTGGAGTCGTGCGCCCCAATTTGAGTTCTTC. This gives the protein CAWSRAPQFEFF.

The rearrangement joins TRBV15 to TRBJ2-1; 8 positions match TRBD2. The V and J ends lost 5 bases and 9 bases, in that order; junction bases with no gene match: 6. Germline CDR1 is LNHNV and CDR2 is YYDKDF (reference sequence). The length of the CDR3 is 13 residues. The CDR3 nucleotides are TGTGCCACCAGCGTACTTAGCGGGACTGAGCAGTTCTTC. The encoded protein is CATSVLSGTEQFF.

The rearrangement joins TRBV27 to TRBJ2-1; 10 nucleotides agree with TRBD2. The CDR3 is made up of 15 amino acids. The germline CDR1 and CDR2 sequences are MNHEY and SMNVEV (reference sequence). V lost 3 bases to trimming and J lost 4 bases; unmatched junction nucleotides: 3. The CDR3 sequence: CASSLLLAGYNEQFF. As DNA, the CDR3 is TGTGCCAGCAGTTTGTTACTAGCGGGGTACAATGAGCAGTTCTTC.

The chain carries TRBV7-6 and TRBJ1-4; perhaps TRBD1 as D (5 bases). Trimming removed 5 bases at V and 2 bases at J, with 15 bases between. CDR3 length equals 16 residues. The germline V gene encodes CDR1 SGHVS and CDR2 FNYEAQ. The CDR3 sequence: CASSPGTVGTNEKLFF. The CDR3 nucleotides are TGTGCCAGCAGCCCTGGGACGGTCGGGACTAATGAAAAACTGTTTTTT.

J is TRBJ1-1 and V is TRBV6-5, with TRBD1 as a possible D gene (6 bases). CDR1 is MNHEY, CDR2 SVGAGI, per germline. The V gene lost 9 bases and the J gene lost 5 bases, with 22 bases spanning the gap. CDR3 length equals 15 residues. The CDR3 reads CASYMEGGRGTEAFF. In DNA, the CDR3 is TGTGCCAGTTACATGGAAGGGGGACGGGGGACTGAAGCTTTCTTT.

This rearrangement joins TRBV5-1 to TRBJ1-1; D ambiguous. The CDR3 has 15 amino acids. In germline, CDR1 is SGHRS, CDR2 YFSETQ. Trimming removed 2 bases at V and 0 bases at J, with 11 bases between. CDR3: CASSFPGPLNTEAFF. The CDR3 region has the DNA TGCGCCAGCAGCTTTCCCGGGCCCTTGAACACTGAAGCTTTCTTT.

On this clone: Other DNA variants within this sample encode the same CDR3. The V gene is TRBV19, the J gene TRBJ2-7; possibly TRBD1 for D (6 bases). The CDR3 sequence is 12 residues long. V was trimmed by 5 bases and J by 2 bases, leaving 7 bases between them. Per germline, CDR1 LNHDA and CDR2 SQIVND (reference sequence). As DNA, the CDR3 is TGTGCCAGTAGTGGACAGACCTACGAGCAGTACTTC. Its translation is CASSGQTYEQYF.

The chain carries TRBV29-1 and TRBJ1-2; D is possibly TRBD1 (5 bases). This CDR3 is built from 13 residues. V dropped 1 base and J dropped 3 bases, with 9 bases sitting between them. Germline V CDR1 and CDR2: SQVTM, ANQGSEA. DNA for the CDR3: TGCAGCGTTGAAGGCAGGGAGGACTATGGCTACACCTTC. Encoded protein: CSVEGREDYGYTF.

The gene calls are TRBV11-2 and TRBJ1-1, with 9 bases aligning to TRBD1. Germline lookup yields CDR1 SGHAT and CDR2 FQNNGV. Losses at the gene ends were 5 bases for V and 10 bases for J; bases not matched to a gene: 8. The CDR3 runs 13 residues. This chain's CDR3 is CASSPDRGAVAFF. The DNA for the CDR3 is TGTGCCAGCAGCCCAGACAGGGGGGCGGTAGCTTTCTTT.

As regards this clone: This same CDR3 is encoded by further DNA sequences in the sample. CDR3 DNA sequence: TGTGCCAGCTCAACGACAAACTATGGCTACACCTTC. This sequence encodes CASSTTNYGYTF. This chain uses TRBV18 with TRBJ1-2; no clear D. The germline V gene has CDR1 KGHSH and CDR2 LQKENI. Deletions cut 5 bases from V and 2 bases from J, with 6 bases between. The CDR3 consists of 12 residues.

The chain joins TRBV25-1 to TRBJ1-1; D remains ambiguous. CDR1 MGHDK and CDR2 SYGVNS come from the germline V gene. This CDR3 is built from 11 residues. The V end lost 8 bases, the J end lost 4 bases, and 8 bases lay between the germline ends. Written as DNA, the CDR3 is TGTGCCAGCGGCCGGGGCACTGAAGCTTTCTTT. This encodes CASGRGTEAFF.

The chain links TRBV2 to TRBJ1-1, with D hard to call. This CDR3 is built from 14 residues. V shed 1 base and J shed 1 base, with 7 bases lying between them. CDR1 and CDR2 from the germline V gene are SNHLY and FYNNEI. CDR3 nucleotides: TGTGCCAGCAGTGAAGGGCGGACGAACACTGAAGCTTTCTTT. Its protein product is CASSEGRTNTEAFF.

This chain uses TRBV2 with TRBJ2-1; D gene ambiguous. The V gene lost 2 bases and the J gene lost 10 bases, with 15 bases spanning the gap. Germline V gene sequence: CDR1 SNHLY, CDR2 FYNNEI. This CDR3 region has 14 residues. The CDR3 DNA sequence: TGTGCCAGCAGTGAATTAGGGCAGTCAATGGAGCAGTTCTTC. Amino acids: CASSELGQSMEQFF. The entire variable domain, with the rest obtained from reference TRBV2 and TRBJ2-1, is as follows: EPEVTQTPSHQVTQMGQEVILRCVPISNHLYFYWYRQILGQKVEFLVSFYNNEISEKSEIFDDQFSVERPDGSNFTLKIRSTKLEDSAMYFCASSELGQSMEQFFGPGTRLTVL.

The genes are TRBV6-5 and TRBJ2-1, with D perhaps given as TRBD1 or TRBD2 (5 bases each). Deletions cut 6 bases from V and 5 bases from J, with 17 bases between. This CDR3 region has 15 residues. Germline V lookup: CDR1 MNHEY, CDR2 SVGAGI. DNA of the CDR3: TGTGCCAGCAGAGTTTACGGGACGCCGAACAATGAGCAGTTCTTC. Translating it yields CASRVYGTPNNEQFF.

This clone has just one count. The chain is built from TRBV4-2 and TRBJ1-4, with D unresolved. Trimming shortened V by 1 base and J by 0 bases, and 12 bases separated the two germline ends. The CDR3 is made up of 17 amino acids. CDR1 is LGHNA, CDR2 YNFKEQ, per germline. CDR3 DNA sequence: TGTGCCAGCAGCCAAGCATCTCGAACCGCAACTAATGAAAAACTGTTTTTT. The encoded protein is CASSQASRTATNEKLFF.

The chain combines TRBV6-1 with TRBJ1-4; TRBD1 is a possible D gene (6 bases). CDR1 is MNHNS, CDR2 SASEGT, per germline. V was trimmed by 4 bases and J by 0 bases, leaving 18 bases between them. The CDR3 sequence is 18 residues long. The CDR3 sequence is CASSAGAGGFSTNEKLFF. CDR3 sequence (DNA): TGTGCCAGCAGTGCGGGGGCAGGAGGGTTCTCAACTAATGAAAAACTGTTTTTT.

The rearrangement links TRBV30 to TRBJ1-4; TRBD1 matches 10 bases. Losses at the gene ends were 7 bases for V and 5 bases for J; bases not matched to a gene: 7. The CDR3 has 14 amino acids. Germline assignment: CDR1 GTSNPN and CDR2 SVGIG (reference sequence). In DNA, the CDR3 is TGTGCCTTACTTCCGGGACAGGGGAATGAAAAACTGTTTTTT. Protein: CALLPGQGNEKLFF.

The V call is TRBV6-2 or TRBV6-3, the J call TRBJ1-1; D might be TRBD1 (5 bases). In germline, CDR1 is MNHEY, CDR2 SVGEGT. The CDR3 totals 13 residues. Trimming took 0 bases from V and 11 from J, leaving 13 bases between them. The CDR3 loop is CASSYSVGQGAFF. The CDR3 bases are TGTGCCAGCAGTTACTCGGTCGGGCAGGGTGCTTTCTTT.

The chain uses TRBV27 and TRBJ2-1; TRBD2 is a possible D gene (5 bases). V gave up 2 bases and J gave up 1 base, with 18 bases separating them. This CDR3 is built from 18 residues. CDR1 MNHEY and CDR2 SMNVEV come from the germline V gene (reference sequence). This CDR3 is CASSLIGGGGGSYNEQFF. The CDR3, as DNA: TGTGCCAGCAGTTTAATCGGTGGCGGCGGAGGTTCCTACAATGAGCAGTTCTTC.

This rearrangement joins TRBV10-3 to TRBJ2-1; D call uncertain. CDR1 is ENHRY, CDR2 SYGVKD, per germline. Trimming left V 0 bases short and J 3 bases short, with 6 bases between. The CDR3 runs to 14 residues. CDR3 coding DNA: TGTGCCATCAGTGAGTCGAACGACTACAATGAGCAGTTCTTC. Its protein product is CAISESNDYNEQFF.

The J gene is TRBJ1-3, the V gene TRBV12-3 or TRBV12-4; no clear D gene. The CDR3 sequence is 13 residues long. V lost 5 bases to trimming and J lost 5 bases, with 10 bases between them. The DNA of the CDR3 is TGTGCCAGCAGTGGCGTAGTTCGAAACACCATATATTTT. Amino acid sequence: CASSGVVRNTIYF.

The rearrangement joins TRBV6-6 to TRBJ2-1; 9 bases agree with TRBD2. Germline CDR1 is MNHNY and CDR2 is SVGAGI (reference sequence). After removal of 0 bases from V and 5 bases from J, the junction contained 5 bases not matched to a gene. This CDR3 comprises 16 residues. Here the CDR3 reads CASSYSGSGRDNEQFF. Here the CDR3 DNA reads TGTGCCAGCAGTTACTCAGGTAGCGGGAGAGACAATGAGCAGTTCTTC.

Regarding this clone: The same CDR3 arises from other DNA sequences in this sample as well. The J gene is TRBJ1-2, the V gene TRBV5-1; D is undetermined. This CDR3 is built from 13 residues. The germline V gene encodes CDR1 SGHRS and CDR2 YFSETQ. Trimming took 1 base from V and 0 from J, leaving 4 bases between them. The CDR3 bases are TGCGCCAGCAGCTTGTCCGCTAACTATGGCTACACCTTC. It translates to CASSLSANYGYTF.

This clone was counted a single time. The chain employs TRBV4-1 and TRBJ2-1; D might be TRBD2 (5 bases). This CDR3 has 17 amino acids. V was cut by 0 bases and J by 4 bases, with 16 bases left in between. Germline-derived CDR1 and CDR2 are MGHRA and YSYEKL. The CDR3 region has the DNA TGCGCCAGCAGCCAAGATCGGAGCACTAGATGGTACAATGAGCAGTTCTTC. As protein: CASSQDRSTRWYNEQFF.